This T cell receptor (beta chain) was profiled in a study of CD8 T cells in Susac syndrome. For the study at large: Sequenced Susac syndrome patients included roughly six with clinically active disease and about eight in remission. At the time of blood draw, patients with Susac syndrome were therapy-naive, receiving corticosteroids, or receiving intravenous immunoglobulin alone.

An amount of RNA that ranged from roughly 0.45 to 1 ug was reverse transcribed with random hexamers. From the immunoSEQ multiplex PCR reads, TCRdb called clonotypes with MiXCR, one entry per CDR3 protein. The sample has some 200,000 distinct CDR3 sequences, more than 90% seen once. The V and J ends lost 0 bases and 7 bases, in that order; junction bases with no gene match: 9. Germline CDR1 reads LGHNA; CDR2 reads YNFKEQ. There are 16 residues in the CDR3. The sequenced material came from CD4+ T cells from PBMCs. The TCR was taken from a human donor with Susac syndrome. The J gene is TRBJ1-2, the V gene TRBV4-2; 9 bases align to TRBD1. CDR3 in DNA: TGTGCCAGCAGCCAAGATCGGGTCGGGACAGGGCTTGGCTACACCTTC. Translated, it gives CASSQDRVGTGLGYTF.